This record looks at one T cell receptor (beta chain) sequence and its context. Germline V lookup: CDR1 MNHEY, CDR2 SVGAGI. The length of the CDR3 is 15 residues. After removal of 2 bases from V and 6 bases from J, the junction contained 3 bases not matched to a gene. For the library, individual cDNA molecules each received unique molecular identifiers. Authors' processing steps: Sample TCR counts, which ranged from roughly 20,000 to 750,000, had a median of approximately 100,000. TCRdb redid the calling of the RACE reads with MiXCR, one entry per CDR3 protein. TCRdb's processing, not the authors' own work, is the source of the V and J calls. The sample holds 90,000 to 120,000 distinct CDR3 sequences, 11% seen once. This entry belongs to a study of human T cells and chemical hapten exposure. Overall study context: Application of 0.01% DPC to the upper back was done by patch test, with a reading at 6 days. Small volume differences among pooled libraries mainly caused per-sample TCR yield variation.

Time point of the sample: patch test 1, 2 weeks after DPC sensitization. Treatment noted: therapeutic diphenylcyclopropenone sensitization with weekly scalp DPC. This clonotype was obtained from a woman aged 35 to 49 with alopecia areata. Some clones in this sample may be carry-over from other donors' samples. Sequences were derived from whole blood, sampled in connection with sensitization to the hapten diphenylcyclopropenone (DPC). This sequence joins TRBV6-5 and TRBJ2-2; 10 positions agree with TRBD2. Here the CDR3 reads CASSYLAGVAGELFF. As DNA, the CDR3 is TGTGCCAGCAGTTACCTAGCGGGGGTAGCCGGGGAGCTGTTTTTT.